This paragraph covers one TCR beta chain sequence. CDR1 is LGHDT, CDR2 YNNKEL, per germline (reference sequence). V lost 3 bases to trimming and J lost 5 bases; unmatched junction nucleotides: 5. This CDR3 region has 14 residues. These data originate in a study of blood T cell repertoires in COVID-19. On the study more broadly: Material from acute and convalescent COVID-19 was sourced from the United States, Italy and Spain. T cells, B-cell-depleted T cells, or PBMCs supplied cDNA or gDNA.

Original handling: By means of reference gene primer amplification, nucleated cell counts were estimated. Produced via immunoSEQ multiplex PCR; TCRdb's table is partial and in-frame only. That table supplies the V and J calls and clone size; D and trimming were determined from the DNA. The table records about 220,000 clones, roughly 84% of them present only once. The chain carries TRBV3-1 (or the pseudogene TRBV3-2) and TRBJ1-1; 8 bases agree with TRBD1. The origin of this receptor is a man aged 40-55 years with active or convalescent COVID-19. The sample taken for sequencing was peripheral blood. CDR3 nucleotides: TGTGCCAGCAGCCAGCGACAGGGGTTGACTGAAGCTTTCTTT. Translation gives CASSQRQGLTEAFF.